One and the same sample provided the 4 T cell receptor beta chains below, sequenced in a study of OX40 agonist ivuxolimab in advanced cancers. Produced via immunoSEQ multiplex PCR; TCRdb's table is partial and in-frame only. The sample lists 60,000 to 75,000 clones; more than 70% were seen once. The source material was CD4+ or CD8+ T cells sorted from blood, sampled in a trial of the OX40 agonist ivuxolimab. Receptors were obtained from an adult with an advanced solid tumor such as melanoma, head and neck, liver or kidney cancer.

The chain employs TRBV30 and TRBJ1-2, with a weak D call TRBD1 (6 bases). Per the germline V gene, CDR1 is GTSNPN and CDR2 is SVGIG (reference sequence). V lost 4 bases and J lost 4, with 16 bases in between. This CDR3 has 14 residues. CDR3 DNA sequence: TGTGCCTGGATACCAGGGGAAACTAGCTATGGCTACACCTTC. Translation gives CAWIPGETSYGYTF.

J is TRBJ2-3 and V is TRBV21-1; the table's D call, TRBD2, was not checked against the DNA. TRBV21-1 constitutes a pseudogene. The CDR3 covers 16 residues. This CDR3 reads CASSSLEREGKDTQYF. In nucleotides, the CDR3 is TGTGCCAGCAGCAGCCTAGAGCGGGAGGGCAAAGATACGCAGTATTTT.

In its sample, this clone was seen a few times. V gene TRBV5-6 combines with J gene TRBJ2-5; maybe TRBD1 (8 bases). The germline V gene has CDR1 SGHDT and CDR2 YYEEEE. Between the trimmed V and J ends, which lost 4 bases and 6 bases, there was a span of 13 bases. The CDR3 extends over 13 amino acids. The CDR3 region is CASSRTGTKTQYF. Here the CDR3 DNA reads TGTGCCAGCAGCCGGACAGGGACTAAGACCCAGTACTTC.

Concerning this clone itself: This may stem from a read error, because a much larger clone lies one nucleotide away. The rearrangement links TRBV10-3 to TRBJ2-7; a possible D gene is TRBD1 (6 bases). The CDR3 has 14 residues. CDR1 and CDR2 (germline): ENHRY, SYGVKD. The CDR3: CATSGGRGSYGQYF. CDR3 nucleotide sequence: TGTGCCACCAGTGGCGGCAGGGGCTCCTACGGGCAGTACTTC.